This entry describes one T cell receptor beta chain. The record originates from a study of blood T cell repertoires in COVID-19. Profiling relied on immunoSEQ multiplex PCR, and the TCRdb table lists in-frame clones only, not all of them. The sample has approximately 50,000 clones; around nine tenths are singletons. The length of the CDR3 is 16 residues. Germline V CDR1 and CDR2: LNHNV, YYDKDF (reference sequence). Trimming took off 3 bases at V and 2 bases at J, with 14 bases between the two ends. The clonotype comes from a woman aged 80 or older with acute or convalescent COVID-19. The J gene is TRBJ1-5, the V gene TRBV15; TRBD1 is a possible D gene (5 bases). Specimen: peripheral blood. As DNA, the CDR3 is TGTGCCACCAGCAGTGGGGACGCGGGGGGCAATCAGCCCCAGCATTTT. It encodes CATSSGDAGGNQPQHF. Based on the CDR3 plus reference TRBV15 and TRBJ1-5, the full variable domain is DAMVIQNPRYQVTQFGKPVTLSCSQTLNHNVMYWYQQKSSQAPKLLFHYYDKDFNNEADTPDNFQSRRPNTSFCFLDIRSPGLGDTAMYLCATSSGDAGGNQPQHFGDGTRLSIL.